What follows are 20 T cell receptor beta chains derived from one specimen sequenced in a study of T-cell memory formation after mild COVID-19. One entry per CDR3 protein, called by TCRdb with MiXCR from the 5' RACE reads. The sample shows 350,000 to 500,000 distinct CDR3 sequences, 23% of them seen only once. The sequencing sample was made of PBMCs or a T cell subset sorted from them (not recorded which). The receptors stem from an adult woman who had mild COVID-19 (a few samples of this study predate the infection). Cell type and time point are not known.

The chain links TRBV29-1 to TRBJ2-1; the D is unclear. Looked up from germline, CDR1 is SQVTM and CDR2 is ANQGSEA. The CDR3 is 11 amino acids. Trimming cost V 4 bases and J 5 bases, with 6 bases left between them. CDR3 bases: TGCAGCGTTGGCGACCACAATGAGCAGTTCTTC. Translated, it gives CSVGDHNEQFF.

Ten or more counts support this clonotype. The rearrangement links TRBV7-9 to TRBJ2-1, with 7 bases matching TRBD2. Germline lookup yields CDR1 SEHNR and CDR2 FQNEAQ (reference sequence). This CDR3 spans 13 amino acids. Trimming at V came to 2 bases and at J to 9 bases, leaving 4 bases not matched to a gene. The CDR3 coding sequence is TGTGCCAGCAGCTTAACTAGCGATGGTGAGCAGTTCTTC. Translated, it gives CASSLTSDGEQFF.

This clonotype has only a few counts. This chain uses TRBV7-2 with TRBJ2-7, with D possibly matching TRBD1 (6 bases). V lost 5 bases and J lost 0, with 20 bases in between. This CDR3 has 17 residues. Germline V gene data show CDR1 as SGHTA and CDR2 as FQGNSA. CDR3 nucleotides: TGTGCCAGCAGCCTTCAGATGGACAGACCTACCTCCTACGAGCAGTACTTC. This encodes CASSLQMDRPTSYEQYF.

This clonotype was counted between two and nine times. The CDR3 bases are TGTGCCAGCAGCCAGATGACTAGCGACCAAGAGACCCAGTACTTC. Its protein product is CASSQMTSDQETQYF. The chain carries TRBV3-1 and TRBJ2-5; TRBD2 matches 8 bases. The V gene end was trimmed by 3 bases and the J gene end by 0 bases; junction bases not matched to a gene: 3. This CDR3 has 15 amino acids. Germline V gives CDR1 LGHDT, CDR2 YNNKEL (reference sequence).

Here the CDR3 DNA reads TGTGCCAGCAGCCATAGGGGTTCCTACAATGAGCAGTTCTTC. This codes for CASSHRGSYNEQFF. This sequence joins TRBV3-1 and TRBJ2-1; possibly TRBD1 for D (5 bases). Per germline, CDR1 LGHDT and CDR2 YNNKEL (reference sequence). The V gene lost 3 bases and the J gene lost 1 base, with 7 bases spanning the gap. The CDR3 covers 14 residues.

V gene TRBV15 combines with J gene TRBJ2-7, with D possibly called TRBD1 or TRBD2 (5 bases each). The CDR3 totals 16 residues. Germline values: CDR1 LNHNV, CDR2 YYDKDF (reference sequence). V was trimmed by 1 base and J by 0 bases, leaving 13 bases between them. CDR3 bases: TGTGCCACCAGCAGAGGGGACGTCGGAAACTCCTACGAGCAGTACTTC. Protein sequence: CATSRGDVGNSYEQYF.

In its sample, this clonotype was seen a few times. V is TRBV7-9 and J is TRBJ2-1; 7 positions match TRBD1. V was pared by 1 base and J by 0 bases, with 6 bases of the junction left unmatched. The CDR3 is made up of 17 amino acids. CDR1 is SEHNR and CDR2 is FQNEAQ in the germline V gene (reference sequence). The CDR3 DNA reads as TGTGCCAGCAGCTTAGAGACAGGGAGTAGCTCCTACAATGAGCAGTTCTTC. It translates to CASSLETGSSSYNEQFF.

This sequence joins TRBV5-1 and TRBJ2-3; 11 nucleotides match TRBD2. The germline V gene encodes CDR1 SGHRS and CDR2 YFSETQ. CDR3 length equals 19 residues. V gave up 0 bases and J gave up 0 bases; unmatched junction bases: 9. The CDR3 loop reads CASSLGFLAGGQSTDTQYF. The CDR3 region has the DNA TGCGCCAGCAGCTTGGGTTTTCTAGCGGGAGGCCAAAGCACAGATACGCAGTATTTT.

This clonotype was seen a handful of times. This chain joins TRBV2 and TRBJ1-1, with unresolved D. The length of the CDR3 is 8 residues. Germline V lookup: CDR1 SNHLY, CDR2 FYNNEI. The V end was cut by 3 bases, the J end by 11 bases, with 1 base between. This chain's CDR3 is CASSEAFF. The CDR3 nucleotides are TGTGCCAGCAGTGAGGCTTTCTTT.

In this sample, this clonotype turned up once. The gene calls are TRBV11-1 and TRBJ2-4; possibly TRBD1 for D (6 bases). This CDR3 spans 15 amino acids. The germline V gene encodes CDR1 SGHAT and CDR2 FQDESV (reference sequence). Trimming took off 8 bases at V and 1 base at J, with 15 bases between the two ends. The CDR3 nucleotides are TGTGCCAGCGGACCTTCCCAGGGGGCCAAAAACATTCAGTACTTC. It codes for CASGPSQGAKNIQYF.

This chain joins TRBV7-2 and TRBJ1-4; D is ambiguous. CDR3 length: 14 amino acids. The germline V and J ends were trimmed by 7 bases and 8 bases, with 17 bases remaining between them. CDR1 and CDR2 from the germline V gene are SGHTA and FQGNSA. In DNA form, the CDR3 reads TGTGCCAGCAACGAGACGGGGTTGCAGGAAAAACTGTTTTTT. Its protein product is CASNETGLQEKLFF. Looking up the rest from reference TRBV7-2 and TRBJ1-4 gives the full variable domain: GAGVSQSPSNKVTEKGKDVELRCDPISGHTALYWYRQSLGQGLEFLIYFQGNSAPDKSGLPSDRFSAERTGGSVSTLTIQRTQQEDSAVYLCASNETGLQEKLFFGSGTQLSVL.

The chain links TRBV11-1 to TRBJ1-2; D gene unclear. The germline CDR1 and CDR2 sequences are SGHAT and FQDESV (reference sequence). Trimming took 0 bases from V and 4 from J, leaving 6 bases between them. The CDR3 spans 13 residues. This chain's CDR3 is CASSLASSYGYTF. DNA for the CDR3: TGTGCCAGCAGCTTAGCGTCCAGCTATGGCTACACCTTC.

This clonotype has just a few counts. This chain connects TRBV7-2 to TRBJ2-3; TRBD2 matches at 13 bases. Germline V gene data show CDR1 as SGHTA and CDR2 as FQGNSA. The CDR3 sequence is 16 residues long. J gave up 5 bases and V 6 bases, and 8 bases lay outside the gene matches. The CDR3 loop is CASSHGTSGVGDTQYF. Written as DNA, the CDR3 is TGTGCCAGCAGTCATGGGACTAGCGGGGTGGGAGATACGCAGTATTTT.

The chain joins TRBV7-6 to TRBJ1-6, with TRBD1 matching over 9 bases. The V and J ends lost 4 bases and 9 bases, in that order; junction bases with no gene match: 13. Germline V gives CDR1 SGHVS, CDR2 FNYEAQ. CDR3 length: 17 residues. The CDR3 DNA is TGTGCCAGCAGCTCCGTGTCCAGGACAGGGGAAGGTTCACCCCTCCACTTT. Protein: CASSSVSRTGEGSPLHF.

The rearrangement uses TRBV6-2 or TRBV6-3 and TRBJ1-5, with a tentative D call TRBD1 (6 bases). The germline gives CDR1 MNHEY, CDR2 SVGEGT. The CDR3 runs to 15 residues. Trimming removed 6 bases from V and 1 base from J, with 13 bases in between. In nucleotides, the CDR3 is TGTGCCAGCAGGACCTGGGACACAAGCAATCAGCCCCAGCATTTT. Its translation: CASRTWDTSNQPQHF.

The sample holds a few counts of this clonotype. The chain couples TRBV29-1 to TRBJ1-2; no clear D. Between the trimmed V and J ends, which lost 5 bases and 8 bases, there was a span of 15 bases. This CDR3 has 12 amino acids. CDR1 and CDR2 (germline): SQVTM, ANQGSEA. The CDR3 loop is CSVSDGRGGYTF. CDR3 nucleotides: TGCAGCGTTTCGGACGGCCGAGGAGGCTACACCTTC. The whole variable domain, remainder taken from reference TRBV29-1 and TRBJ1-2, is SAVISQKPSRDICQRGTSLTIQCQVDSQVTMMFWYRQQPGQSLTLIATANQGSEATYESGFVIDKFPISRPNLTFSTLTVSNMSPEDSSIYLCSVSDGRGGYTFGSGTRLTVV.

In this sample, this clonotype turned up a few times. The chain couples TRBV20-1 to TRBJ2-6, with D uncertain. This CDR3 has 16 amino acids. Trimming cost V 1 base and J 1 base, with 11 bases left between them. Germline V CDR1 and CDR2: DFQATT, SNEGSKA (reference sequence). The CDR3 sequence is CSARGLSSSGANVLTF. The CDR3 region has the DNA TGCAGTGCTAGAGGACTGTCGAGTTCTGGGGCCAACGTCCTGACTTTC.

This clonotype has just a few counts. The CDR3 DNA sequence: TGCAGGGCCTCCCCAGTAGGGACAGGGGCAACCCATGGCGAAAAACTGTTTTTT. Its protein product is CRASPVGTGATHGEKLFF. The J gene is TRBJ1-4, the V gene TRBV20-1; TRBD1 agrees at 10 bases. The CDR3 consists of 18 residues. The germline V gene has CDR1 DFQATT and CDR2 SNEGSKA (reference sequence).

This chain uses TRBV6-6 with TRBJ2-5; D possibly corresponds to TRBD1 (5 bases). CDR3 size: 13 residues. V was shortened by 7 bases and J by 5 bases, with 14 bases between the two germline ends. Germline V lookup: CDR1 MNHNY, CDR2 SVGAGI (reference sequence). CDR3 in amino acids: CASIWQGGETQYF. CDR3 in DNA: TGTGCCAGCATCTGGCAGGGCGGCGAGACCCAGTACTTC.

The V call is TRBV29-1, the J call TRBJ2-5; 9 bases fit TRBD1. The trim removed 0 bases at V and 5 bases at J, leaving 4 bases unmatched. Germline V CDR1 and CDR2: SQVTM, ANQGSEA. CDR3 length: 14 amino acids. The CDR3 sequence is CSVEEGQGWETQYF. For the CDR3, the DNA is TGCAGCGTTGAAGAGGGACAGGGCTGGGAGACCCAGTACTTC.